This TCR beta chain appears in the sequencing data of a study of cytomegalovirus exposure and HLA in healthy donors. Study in general: Unique TCR beta sequences numbering some 120 million came from around 180 million T cells in an earlier analysis.

The CDR3 covers 15 residues. Trimming pared 6 bases from V and 1 base from J, leaving 15 bases between. Germline V lookup: CDR1 SGHDN, CDR2 FVKESK. PCR was performed using 60 Vbeta and 13 Jbeta primers. The data were produced by immunoSEQ multiplex PCR, yet TCRdb's version contains in-frame clones alone and is incomplete. The sample carries about 100,000 clones, 65% to 80% recorded once. This chain connects TRBV14 to TRBJ2-5, with D hard to call. Material for sequencing was PBMCs. The source is a man aged 45 to 65 in good health and CMV-seronegative. The chain's CDR3 is CASSLGSQLQETQYF. In DNA, the CDR3 is TGTGCCAGCAGTTTGGGCTCCCAGCTCCAAGAGACCCAGTACTTC.